The subject of this entry is one T cell receptor beta chain. Seattle participants joined during active infection and were tracked over time. Authors' analysis steps: For nucleated cells, counts were estimated from reference gene primer amplification. Sequencing was performed with immunoSEQ multiplex PCR; in TCRdb, only in-frame clones are kept and a portion is missing. V, J and clone size reflect that table, while D and trimming were determined from the DNA. The sample yields approximately 290,000 clones, 84% seen once. This sample was included in a study of blood T cell repertoires in COVID-19. This CDR3 has 14 residues. The V and J ends lost 5 bases and 7 bases respectively, with 14 bases between them. From germline, CDR1 is SGHVS and CDR2 FQNEAQ.

This receptor was obtained from an older person with COVID-19, enrolled during active disease. The rearrangement uses TRBV7-8 and TRBJ2-2; TRBD1 is a possible D gene (7 bases). Sequenced: peripheral blood. CDR3 in DNA: TGTGCCAGCAGCAAAAACAGGGGAGGCGGGGAGCTGTTTTTT. It specifies CASSKNRGGGELFF.